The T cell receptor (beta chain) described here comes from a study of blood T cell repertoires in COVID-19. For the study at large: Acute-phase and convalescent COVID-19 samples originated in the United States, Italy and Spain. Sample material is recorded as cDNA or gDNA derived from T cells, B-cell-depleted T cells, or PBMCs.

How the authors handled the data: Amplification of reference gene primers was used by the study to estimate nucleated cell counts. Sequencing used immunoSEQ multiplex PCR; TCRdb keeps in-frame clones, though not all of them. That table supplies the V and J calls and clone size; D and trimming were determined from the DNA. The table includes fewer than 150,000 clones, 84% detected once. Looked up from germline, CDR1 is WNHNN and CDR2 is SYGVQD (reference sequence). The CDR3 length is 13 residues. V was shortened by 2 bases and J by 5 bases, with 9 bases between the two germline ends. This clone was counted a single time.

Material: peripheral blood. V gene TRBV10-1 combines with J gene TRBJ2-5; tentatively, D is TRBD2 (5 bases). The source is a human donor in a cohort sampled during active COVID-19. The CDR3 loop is CASSESLAETQYF. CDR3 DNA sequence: TGCGCCAGCAGTGAGAGTTTAGCGGAGACCCAGTACTTC.